The text below deals with one T cell receptor (beta chain). The J segment lost 6 bases and the V segment lost 5 bases, leaving 15 bases of the junction unmatched. The CDR3 length is 17 residues. Germline V gene data show CDR1 as DFQATT and CDR2 as SNEGSKA (reference sequence). RNA transcripts served as template for amplifying TCR beta CDR3 sequences. First-round RT-PCR with HTBI primers preceded a second-round multiplex PCR. MiXCR, run by TCRdb on the multiplex PCR reads, gives a single entry per CDR3 protein. The table lists 1 million to 1.3 million distinct CDR3 sequences, 35% to 40% of them singletons, with 11% in the top ten. This entry is derived from a study of Graves' ophthalmopathy and Graves' hyperthyroidism. Overall study: The term stable hyperthyroidism indicated an absence of ophthalmopathy within 18 months of follow-up.

The receptor comes from an adult man with Graves' hyperthyroidism. The source material was peripheral blood or thyroid tissue (not recorded which). The rearrangement links TRBV20-1 to TRBJ2-7, with 14 bases aligning to TRBD2. The CDR3 DNA follows: TGCAGTGCTCTGGACGCCCGGGGACTAGCGGGAGTTTCCGAGCAGTACTTC. Its translation: CSALDARGLAGVSEQYF.